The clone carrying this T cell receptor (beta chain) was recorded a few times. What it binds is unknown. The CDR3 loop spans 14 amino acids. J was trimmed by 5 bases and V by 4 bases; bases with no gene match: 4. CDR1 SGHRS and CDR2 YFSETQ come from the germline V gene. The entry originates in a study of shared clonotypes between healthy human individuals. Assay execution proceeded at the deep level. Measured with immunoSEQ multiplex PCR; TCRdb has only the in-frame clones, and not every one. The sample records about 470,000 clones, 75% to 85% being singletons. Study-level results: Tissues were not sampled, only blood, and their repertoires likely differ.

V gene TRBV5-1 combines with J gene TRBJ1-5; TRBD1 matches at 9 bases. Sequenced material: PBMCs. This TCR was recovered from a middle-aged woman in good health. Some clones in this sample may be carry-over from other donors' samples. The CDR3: CASSVGQGDQPQHF. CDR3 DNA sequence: TGCGCCAGCAGCGTGGGACAGGGCGATCAGCCCCAGCATTTT.